The present T cell receptor beta chain was sequenced within a study of regulatory T cells in long-lasting Graves disease. Study results and limitations: Newly diagnosed patients shared about a thousand public clonotypes; persistent patients shared about 2,500.

Concerning this clonotype itself: What it binds is not known. It is likely a read error: a sequence one base away is far more abundant.

Combining iRepertoire HTBI primers with Arm-PCR of CDR3 regions, the authors built TCR beta libraries. A single record per CDR3 protein comes from TCRdb applying MiXCR to the multiplex PCR reads. The sample records about 460,000 distinct CDR3 sequences, around a fifth being singletons. Time point reported: persistent/refractory GD, antithyroid drugs over 5 years with positive TRAb. Preparation of the TCR library used RNA extracted from PBMCs. An endocrinology unit in Xi'an, China, supplied the patients. The sample was peripheral blood mononuclear cells (PBMCs), taken when the disease was refractory, from a patient treated with antithyroid drugs. The sequence was collected from a female donor with Graves disease.

The CDR3 here is CASMAGRQEAQYF. CDR3 sequence (DNA): TGTGCCAGCATGGCCGGCAGACAAGAGGCCCAGTACTTC. The chain is built from TRBV2 and TRBJ2-4; no definite D call. The CDR3 extends over 13 amino acids. Trimming pared 7 bases from V and 13 bases from J, leaving 20 bases between. In germline, CDR1 is SNHLY, CDR2 FYNNEI.